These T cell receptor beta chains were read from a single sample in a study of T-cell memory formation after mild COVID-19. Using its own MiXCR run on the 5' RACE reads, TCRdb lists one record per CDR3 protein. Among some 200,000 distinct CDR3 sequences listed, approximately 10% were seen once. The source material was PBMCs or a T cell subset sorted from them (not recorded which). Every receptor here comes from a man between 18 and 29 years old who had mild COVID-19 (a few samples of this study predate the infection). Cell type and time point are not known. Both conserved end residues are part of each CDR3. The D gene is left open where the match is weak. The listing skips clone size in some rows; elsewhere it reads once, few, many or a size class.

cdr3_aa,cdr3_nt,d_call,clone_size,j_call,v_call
CASRGNTGTEAFF,TGTGCCAGCAGGGGCAATACGGGCACTGAAGCTTTCTTT,-,-,TRBJ1-1,TRBV6-2/TRBV6-3
CASSSQGTGRETEAFF,TGTGCCAGCAGCTCGCAGGGGACAGGGAGGGAGACTGAAGCTTTCTTT,TRBD1,few,TRBJ1-1,TRBV7-9
CASSPVVGNQPQHF,TGTGCCAGCAGTCCCGTGGTTGGCAATCAGCCCCAGCATTTT,-,-,TRBJ1-5,TRBV6-6
CASSRGQDNSPLHF,TGCGCCAGCAGCCGGGGACAGGATAATTCACCCCTCCACTTT,TRBD1,-,TRBJ1-6,TRBV5-1
CASSLASRGQGETQYF,TGTGCCAGCAGCTTAGCATCGCGGGGCCAGGGAGAGACCCAGTACTTC,-,few,TRBJ2-5,TRBV7-2
CASSPGDYSNQPQHF,TGCGCCAGCAGCCCAGGGGACTATAGCAATCAGCCCCAGCATTTT,-,few,TRBJ1-5,TRBV5-1
CASSFQGWQETQYF,TGTGCCAGCAGTTTTCAGGGATGGCAAGAGACCCAGTACTTC,-,few,TRBJ2-5,TRBV27
CASSLESGTGELFF,TGCGCCAGCAGCTTGGAGTCGGGCACCGGGGAGCTGTTTTTT,-,-,TRBJ2-2,TRBV5-1
CASSRQGRKNTEAFF,TGTGCCAGCAGCCGACAGGGCCGCAAGAACACTGAAGCTTTCTTT,TRBD1,-,TRBJ1-1,TRBV7-9
CASSLVGRGASNGYTF,TGTGCCAGCAGCTTAGTTGGTCGGGGGGCGTCGAATGGCTACACCTTC,-,few,TRBJ1-2,TRBV11-2
CASSLGHGGGGYTF,TGTGCCAGCAGCCTAGGACATGGGGGAGGAGGCTACACCTTC,-,-,TRBJ1-2,TRBV28
CASNAGPYNEQFF,TGTGCCAGCAACGCAGGTCCCTACAATGAGCAGTTCTTC,-,-,TRBJ2-1,TRBV2
CSASGQPNQPQHF,TGCAGTGCTAGCGGACAGCCGAATCAGCCCCAGCATTTT,-,few,TRBJ1-5,TRBV20-1
CASSQEGSGGAAQYF,TGCGCCAGCAGCCAAGAAGGTAGCGGGGGGGCCGCGCAGTATTTT,TRBD2,-,TRBJ2-3,TRBV4-3
CASGTGVNTEAFF,TGCGCCAGCGGAACAGGGGTAAACACTGAAGCTTTCTTT,TRBD1,many,TRBJ1-1,TRBV5-1
CASSPFGRSYGYTF,TGTGCCAGCAGCCCTTTTGGGCGTTCCTATGGCTACACCTTC,-,-,TRBJ1-2,TRBV9
CASSPQGPRGETQYF,TGCGCCAGCAGCCCCCAGGGTCCCCGGGGAGAGACCCAGTACTTC,-,few,TRBJ2-5,TRBV5-1
CSARDRDSWWDTDTQYF,TGCAGTGCTAGAGATCGGGACAGTTGGTGGGACACAGATACGCAGTATTTT,TRBD1,few,TRBJ2-3,TRBV20-1
CASSEAGTPGNEQFF,TGTGCCAGCAGTGAAGCGGGAACCCCGGGGAATGAGCAGTTCTTC,TRBD2,few,TRBJ2-1,TRBV7-7
CASTTSRGRLPLHF,TGTGCCAGCACCACATCCAGGGGGCGCTTACCCCTCCACTTT,TRBD1,few,TRBJ1-6,TRBV2
CASKNRGGYGYTF,TGTGCCAGCAAAAACAGGGGGGGCTATGGCTACACCTTC,TRBD1,few,TRBJ1-2,TRBV2
CASSQRSGSPSNYGYTF,TGCGCCAGCAGCCAGCGATCAGGGTCGCCATCTAACTATGGCTACACCTTC,-,-,TRBJ1-2,TRBV5-1
CASSYLAGVTDTQYF,TGCGCCAGCAGCTACCTAGCGGGGGTCACAGATACGCAGTATTTT,TRBD2,few,TRBJ2-3,TRBV5-1
CASSPALNTEAFF,TGTGCCAGCAGCCCCGCATTGAACACTGAAGCTTTCTTT,-,many,TRBJ1-1,TRBV7-3
CASSDTGPPPLHF,TGTGCCAGCAGCGACACAGGGCCGCCACCCCTCCACTTT,-,-,TRBJ1-6,TRBV7-2
CSAQGPELGNTEAFF,TGCAGTGCTCAGGGCCCGGAGTTAGGGAACACTGAAGCTTTCTTT,-,few,TRBJ1-1,TRBV20-1
CASSEAGLAGRDTQYF,TGTGCCAGCAGTGAAGCGGGACTAGCGGGGAGAGATACGCAGTATTTT,TRBD2,many,TRBJ2-3,TRBV2
CSAKGGRTEAFF,TGCAGTGCTAAAGGCGGGAGAACTGAAGCTTTCTTT,-,few,TRBJ1-1,TRBV20-1
CATRGAIQETQYF,TGTGCCACCAGGGGAGCTATCCAAGAGACCCAGTACTTC,-,-,TRBJ2-5,TRBV24-1
CASSKQSREETQYF,TGCGCCAGCAGCAAACAATCCCGAGAAGAGACCCAGTACTTC,-,few,TRBJ2-5,TRBV5-1
CASSLATWTRGNTIYF,TGCGCCAGCAGCTTGGCGACTTGGACACGAGGAAACACCATATATTTT,-,many,TRBJ1-3,TRBV5-1
CASSFDRTLSYEQYF,TGTGCCAGCAGCTTCGACAGAACTCTATCCTACGAGCAGTACTTC,-,-,TRBJ2-7,TRBV7-2
CASSLLGVERNTQYF,TGTGCCAGCAGCTTACTGGGGGTGGAGAGAAATACGCAGTATTTT,-,-,TRBJ2-3,TRBV7-3
CASRRGWNTEAFF,TGTGCCAGCAGGCGGGGCTGGAACACTGAAGCTTTCTTT,-,many,TRBJ1-1,TRBV6-5
CSAKAGGETQYF,TGCAGCGCCAAGGCGGGGGGGGAGACCCAGTACTTC,TRBD2,-,TRBJ2-5,TRBV29-1
CASEIAGETQYF,TGTGCCTCGGAGATAGCGGGTGAAACGCAGTATTTT,TRBD2,-,TRBJ2-3,TRBV2
CASGWRTGGGFTEAFF,TGTGCTAGTGGTTGGAGAACCGGGGGGGGGTTCACTGAAGCTTTCTTT,-,few,TRBJ1-1,TRBV12-5
CASSQEGKKNTEAFF,TGTGCCAGCAGCCAAGAGGGCAAAAAGAACACTGAAGCTTTCTTT,-,few,TRBJ1-1,TRBV4-2
CASTTSPSGGVRGQYF,TGTGCCAGCACTACCTCCCCTAGCGGGGGGGTCCGAGGGCAGTATTTT,TRBD2,-,TRBJ2-3,TRBV28
CASSRRRRTGAEETQYF,TGTGCCAGCAGCCGCCGGAGAAGGACAGGGGCCGAAGAGACCCAGTACTTC,TRBD1,-,TRBJ2-5,TRBV6-6
CASSLGTDFHNSPLHF,TGCGCCAGCAGCTTGGGGACGGACTTTCATAATTCACCCCTCCACTTT,-,many,TRBJ1-6,TRBV5-1
CASSFAREKLFF,TGTGCCAGCAGCTTTGCGAGGGAAAAACTGTTTTTT,-,few,TRBJ1-4,TRBV11-2
CSVAGGDIGNQPQHF,TGCAGCGTCGCGGGGGGGGATATCGGAAATCAGCCCCAGCATTTT,-,-,TRBJ1-5,TRBV29-1
CSARDPSGGWNEQFF,TGCAGTGCTAGAGATCCCAGCGGGGGCTGGAATGAGCAGTTCTTC,TRBD2,many,TRBJ2-1,TRBV20-1
CAREGQSPQHF,TGTGCCAGGGAGGGACAATCGCCCCAGCATTTT,-,few,TRBJ1-5,TRBV24-1
CASSLGDTMRGYTF,TGCGCCAGCAGCTTGGGAGACACGATGCGAGGCTACACCTTC,-,many,TRBJ1-2,TRBV5-1
CATSDPTGQGAYEQYF,TGTGCCACCAGTGATCCCACGGGACAGGGTGCCTACGAGCAGTACTTC,TRBD1,-,TRBJ2-7,TRBV24-1
CASSLRAGGGLDGYTF,TGTGCCAGCAGCTTAAGAGCAGGGGGCGGTCTAGATGGCTACACCTTC,TRBD1,once,TRBJ1-2,TRBV7-2
CASSSPRGPRDYEQYF,TGTGCCAGCAGCTCCCCCCGGGGACCTAGGGACTACGAGCAGTACTTC,-,-,TRBJ2-7,TRBV11-2
CATSDPTSGRQETQYF,TGTGCCACCAGTGATCCGACTAGCGGGAGACAAGAGACCCAGTACTTC,TRBD2,few,TRBJ2-5,TRBV24-1
CSAFGGALYNEQFF,TGCAGTGCTTTCGGGGGGGCTCTCTACAATGAGCAGTTCTTC,TRBD2,-,TRBJ2-1,TRBV20-1
CASSSTYSGGFTGELFF,TGTGCCAGCAGCTCTACGTATAGCGGGGGATTCACCGGGGAGCTGTTTTTT,TRBD2,-,TRBJ2-2,TRBV9
CASSNLSDRLYEQYF,TGTGCCAGCAGCAACCTTTCTGACAGACTCTACGAGCAGTACTTC,-,few,TRBJ2-7,TRBV21-1